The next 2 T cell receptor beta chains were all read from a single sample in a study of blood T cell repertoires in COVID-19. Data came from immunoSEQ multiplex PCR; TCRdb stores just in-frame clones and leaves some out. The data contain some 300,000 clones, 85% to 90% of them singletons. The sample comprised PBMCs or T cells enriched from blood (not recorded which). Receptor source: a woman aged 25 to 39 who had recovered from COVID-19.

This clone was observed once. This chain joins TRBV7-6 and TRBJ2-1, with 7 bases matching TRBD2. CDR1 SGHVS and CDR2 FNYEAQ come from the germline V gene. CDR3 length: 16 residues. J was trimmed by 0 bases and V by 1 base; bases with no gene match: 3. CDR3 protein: CASSLVGGSSYNEQFF. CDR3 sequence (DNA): TGTGCCAGCAGCTTAGTAGGCGGGAGCTCCTACAATGAGCAGTTCTTC.

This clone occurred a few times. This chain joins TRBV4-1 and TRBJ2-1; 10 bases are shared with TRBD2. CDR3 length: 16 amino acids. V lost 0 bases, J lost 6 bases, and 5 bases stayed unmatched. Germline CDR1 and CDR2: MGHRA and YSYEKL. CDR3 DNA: TGCGCCAGCAGCCAAGACAGCGGGAGGGGTCCCAATGAGCAGTTCTTC. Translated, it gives CASSQDSGRGPNEQFF.